This TCR beta chain was recovered during a study of spatial heterogeneity in lung cancer. Study-level findings and limits: Resection blood, more than follow-up blood, showed ubiquitous expanded tumor TCRs.

On this clonotype itself: Its antigen is undetermined.

V lost 0 bases and J 1 base, leaving 7 bases between the germline ends. In germline, CDR1 is SGHKS, CDR2 YYEKEE (reference sequence). CDR3 length: 14 residues. As to time point: sample taken at primary tumor resection. Tumor, nontumor lung or frozen PBMC supplied whole RNA, sequenced without sorting. TCRdb re-called the 5' RACE reads with MiXCR, one entry per CDR3 protein. The sample holds around 60,000 distinct CDR3 sequences, 7.5% to 9% seen once. The starting material was PBMCs, obtained at surgery. The genes are TRBV5-5 and TRBJ1-1, with D unresolved. The sequence derives from a female donor with early-stage non-small cell lung cancer. The CDR3 spells CASSLGAANTEAFF. In DNA form, the CDR3 reads TGTGCCAGCAGCTTGGGTGCAGCGAACACTGAAGCTTTCTTT.